A selection of T cell receptor beta chains follows, all from one sample in a study of cytomegalovirus exposure and HLA in healthy donors. Sequenced by immunoSEQ multiplex PCR; TCRdb stores in-frame clones only, minus some. The data show 150,000 to 200,000 clones, 82% seen once. The source material was PBMCs. The receptor set was obtained from a male donor in good health and CMV-seronegative. The CDR3 runs from the conserved cysteine through the conserved F or W. D genes are given only for firm matches. Rows may omit the clone size; those that give it use once, few, many or a size class.

d_call,v_call,j_call,clone_size,cdr3_aa,cdr3_nt
TRBD2,TRBV7-8,TRBJ2-3,NA,CASSSSGGEGGTDTQYF,TGTGCCAGCAGCTCTAGCGGGGGGGAGGGTGGCACAGATACGCAGTATTTT
TRBD2,TRBV10-3,TRBJ2-7,few,CAISESALAGGNSYEQYF,TGTGCCATCAGTGAGTCGGCACTAGCGGGGGGCAACTCCTACGAGCAGTACTTC
NA,TRBV27,TRBJ2-7,NA,CASSTAGLHEQYF,TGTGCCAGCAGTACCGCCGGTCTCCACGAGCAGTACTTC
NA,TRBV9,TRBJ1-4,NA,CASSVGGLGEKLFF,TGTGCCAGCAGCGTAGGAGGCCTTGGAGAAAAACTGTTTTTT
NA,TRBV27,TRBJ1-2,once,CASSLRRSGGGYTF,TGTGCCAGCAGTTTACGGCGTAGTGGGGGGGGCTACACCTTC
NA,TRBV2,TRBJ1-4,few,CASSKQGSLGEKLFF,TGTGCCAGCAGCAAACAGGGCTCCTTGGGTGAAAAACTGTTTTTT
NA,TRBV27,TRBJ1-6,NA,CASSFEGWNNSPLHF,TGTGCCAGCAGTTTCGAGGGTTGGAATAATTCACCCCTCCACTTT
NA,TRBV2,TRBJ1-1,NA,CASSEALREAEAFF,TGTGCCAGCAGTGAAGCGCTAAGGGAGGCTGAAGCTTTCTTT
NA,TRBV7-9,TRBJ2-1,NA,CSSSLGSGGVNEQFF,TGTTCCAGCAGCCTCGGGTCCGGAGGGGTCAATGAGCAGTTCTTC
TRBD1,TRBV11-2,TRBJ2-5,NA,CASSQRGQGQETQYF,TGTGCCAGCAGCCAACGGGGACAGGGTCAAGAGACCCAGTACTTC
NA,TRBV9,TRBJ1-4,NA,CASSVATNEKLFF,TGTGCCAGCAGCGTAGCGACTAATGAAAAACTGTTTTTT
NA,TRBV2,TRBJ2-7,once,CASSEFQGRTEQYF,TGTGCCAGCAGTGAATTTCAGGGTAGGACAGAGCAGTACTTC
NA,TRBV27,TRBJ2-1,NA,CASRSPDPIKGREQFF,TGTGCCAGCAGATCCCCGGATCCGATTAAGGGGCGTGAGCAGTTCTTC
TRBD1,TRBV10-2,TRBJ2-7,NA,CASSDMGQGDSYEQYF,TGCGCCAGCAGTGACATGGGACAGGGGGACTCCTACGAGCAGTACTTC
TRBD1,TRBV11-2,TRBJ1-5,NA,CASSLGDSSNQPQHF,TGTGCCAGCAGCTTAGGGGACAGTAGCAATCAGCCCCAGCATTTT
TRBD2,TRBV27,TRBJ2-3,NA,CASIGLAGGKDTQYF,TGTGCCAGCATCGGACTAGCGGGAGGTAAAGATACGCAGTATTTT
TRBD2,TRBV27,TRBJ2-3,NA,CASRQNNPGLAGRPTDTQYF,TGTGCCAGCAGACAAAACAACCCGGGACTAGCGGGGAGACCCACAGATACGCAGTATTTT
NA,TRBV10-1,TRBJ1-1,NA,CASSDLGLNTEAFF,TGCGCCAGCAGTGACTTGGGGCTTAACACTGAAGCTTTCTTT
NA,TRBV15,TRBJ2-3,NA,CATSRVRGAGIDTQYF,TGTGCCACCAGCAGAGTCCGGGGAGCGGGTATAGATACGCAGTATTTT
NA,TRBV29-1,TRBJ1-1,NA,CSVDSVQSNTEAFF,TGCAGCGTTGATTCAGTACAGTCGAACACTGAAGCTTTCTTT
TRBD1,TRBV2,TRBJ1-5,NA,CASSGTGHNQPQHF,TGTGCCAGCAGCGGGACAGGGCACAATCAGCCCCAGCATTTT
TRBD1,TRBV27,TRBJ1-3,NA,CASSSLRGQFRNTIYF,TGTGCCAGCAGTTCCCTCAGGGGGCAGTTTCGAAACACCATATATTTT
TRBD2,TRBV2,TRBJ2-1,NA,CASSKKLGSGKAYNEQFF,TGTGCCAGCAGCAAAAAACTGGGTAGCGGGAAAGCCTACAATGAGCAGTTCTTC
TRBD2,TRBV7-9,TRBJ2-1,few,CASSLSGRRSYNEQFF,TGTGCCAGCAGCCTTAGCGGGAGGAGGTCCTACAATGAGCAGTTCTTC
NA,TRBV6-6,TRBJ2-3,NA,CASSPGRITDTQYF,TGTGCCAGCAGTCCCGGGAGAATCACAGATACGCAGTATTTT
NA,TRBV28,TRBJ1-3,NA,CASSPPRGSGNTIYF,TGTGCCAGCAGTCCCCCCCGAGGCTCTGGAAACACCATATATTTT
NA,TRBV6-5,TRBJ1-1,once,CASTLSGARNTEAFF,TGTGCCAGCACCTTATCAGGGGCGAGGAACACTGAAGCTTTCTTT
TRBD1,TRBV7-3,TRBJ1-2,NA,CASSPTQAGTGGVGYTF,TGTGCCAGCAGCCCTACCCAGGCCGGGACAGGGGGAGTAGGCTACACCTTC
TRBD1,TRBV18,TRBJ1-4,NA,CASSTRTGGNEKLFF,TGTGCCAGCTCGACAAGGACAGGCGGTAATGAAAAACTGTTTTTT
NA,TRBV27,TRBJ2-7,once,CASSSLAGGAMTYEQYF,TGTGCCAGCAGTTCGCTCGCCGGGGGTGCAATGACCTACGAGCAGTACTTC
TRBD1,TRBV5-6,TRBJ1-5,once,CASSFYRGLGQPQHF,TGTGCCAGCAGCTTTTACAGGGGGCTTGGACAGCCCCAGCATTTT
TRBD1,TRBV7-3,TRBJ1-2,NA,CASSLDGRGQGYTF,TGTGCCAGCAGCTTAGATGGCAGGGGGCAAGGCTACACCTTC
TRBD2,TRBV11-2,TRBJ2-1,NA,CAGGASGSSYNEQFF,TGTGCCGGCGGGGCTAGCGGGAGTTCCTACAATGAGCAGTTCTTC
TRBD2,TRBV28,TRBJ2-7,once,CASAGGRLVDYEQYF,TGTGCCAGCGCGGGAGGGAGACTAGTTGATTACGAGCAGTACTTC
NA,TRBV11-3,TRBJ1-1,NA,CASSSDSLNTEAFF,TGTGCCAGCAGCTCGGACAGTCTGAACACTGAAGCTTTCTTT
TRBD1,TRBV5-1,TRBJ1-4,NA,CASSWTTGGNEKLFF,TGCGCCAGCAGCTGGACGACAGGGGGTAATGAAAAACTGTTTTTT
TRBD2,TRBV11-2,TRBJ2-5,NA,CASSLELLAEETQYF,TGTGCCAGCAGCTTAGAATTACTAGCGGAAGAGACCCAGTACTTC
TRBD1,TRBV5-4,TRBJ1-3,NA,CASSLVAGTGSSFGNTIYF,TGTGCCAGCAGCTTGGTTGCCGGGACAGGCTCTTCTTTTGGAAACACCATATATTTT
NA,TRBV5-5,TRBJ2-3,NA,CASSLALSGEGTDTQYF,TGTGCCAGCAGCTTGGCCTTGTCGGGGGAAGGCACAGATACGCAGTATTTT
NA,TRBV19,TRBJ2-3,NA,CASSIDRFMAGIGDTQYF,TGTGCCAGTAGTATAGATCGGTTTATGGCGGGAATTGGTGATACGCAGTATTTT
NA,TRBV28,TRBJ1-5,NA,CASSWGEGNQPQHF,TGTGCCAGCAGTTGGGGGGAGGGCAATCAGCCCCAGCATTTT
NA,TRBV10-1,TRBJ1-1,NA,CASSDQTLFRLAFF,TGCGCCAGCAGTGACCAGACGCTCTTCAGGCTAGCTTTCTTT
NA,TRBV15,TRBJ2-7,NA,CATSRDLTGRSYEQYF,TGTGCCACCAGCAGAGATCTTACAGGCAGATCCTACGAGCAGTACTTC
NA,TRBV6-5,TRBJ1-4,NA,CASSYSRGTNEKLFF,TGTGCCAGCAGTTACTCAAGGGGGACTAATGAAAAACTGTTTTTT
TRBD1,TRBV27,TRBJ2-7,once,CASKWGQGDYEQYF,TGTGCCAGCAAATGGGGACAGGGGGACTACGAGCAGTACTTC